These T cell receptor beta chains were read from a single sample in a study of T cells in Graves' hyperthyroidism and ophthalmopathy. From the multiplex PCR reads, TCRdb called clonotypes with MiXCR, one entry per CDR3 protein. Altogether around 800,000 distinct CDR3 sequences are present, 35% to 45% being singletons, with the ten largest covering about 9%. The sequenced sample was blood. All receptors come from a man between 18 and 29 years old with Graves' hyperthyroidism. The conserved cysteine and the conserved F or W are not part of the CDR3 here.

J	V	CDR3
TRBJ2-6	TRBV19	ASWTGEISGANVLT
TRBJ1-1	TRBV11-2	ASRTDRRGREAF
TRBJ2-2	TRBV5-6	ASSSYTGNTGELF
TRBJ2-5	TRBV19	ASSDLASGRPWQY
TRBJ2-7	TRBV7-9	ASRPGQSYEQY
TRBJ1-5	TRBV15	ATSSPDSYQPQH
TRBJ2-5	TRBV14	ASSQDRWGETQY
TRBJ1-5	TRBV12-5	ASGSTTGNSNQPQH
TRBJ1-2	TRBV10-3	ASSQLQGHGYT
TRBJ1-4	TRBV2	ASIRDRNNEKLF
TRBJ2-2	TRBV6-6	ASQSRPRNTGELF
TRBJ2-2	TRBV7-3	ASSQTVWDGELF
TRBJ1-6	TRBV4-3	ASSQQGRIVDSPLH
TRBJ1-1	TRBV7-2	ASSPRRFAGDTEQF
TRBJ2-5	TRBV7-2	ASSFGYQETQY
TRBJ2-6	TRBV29-1	SVQGSHSGANVLT
TRBJ2-5	TRBV7-2	ASSQDGRVGETQY
TRBJ2-7	TRBV7-2	ASSLAPTDLPYEQY
TRBJ2-7	TRBV7-2	ASSLGQTVTYEQY
TRBJ2-5	TRBV20-1	SARGGTLGRETQY
TRBJ1-2	TRBV7-8	ASSAGRDRANYGYT
TRBJ1-4	TRBV5-1	ASSRGGQAHEKLF
TRBJ2-2	TRBV20-1	SARDWGGPNTGELF
TRBJ2-5	TRBV2	ASSGVPGTQY
TRBJ1-2	TRBV5-1	ASSLGGNYGYT
TRBJ1-5	TRBV7-8	ASSPRTGEGQPQH
-	TRBV2	ASSEYLAGEGEQF
TRBJ1-4	TRBV6-6	ATDTGAEKLF
TRBJ1-1	TRBV2	ASRGQGASNTEAF
TRBJ2-5	TRBV15	ATSRGSG
TRBJ1-1	TRBV29-1	SVSGGVNTEAF
TRBJ1-2	TRBV6-6	ASSYSPDYGYT
TRBJ1-5	TRBV15	ATSLGTGQGQPQH
TRBJ2-3	TRBV7-2	ASSFTGADTQY
TRBJ1-3	TRBV15	ATSGTGGLSGNTIY
TRBJ1-6	TRBV2	ASSEKAGTNSPLH
TRBJ2-5	TRBV11-3	ASSLSRGQETQY
TRBJ1-5	TRBV7-9	ASSPDQGGNQPQH
TRBJ2-7	TRBV19	ASSLNGQGIYEQY
TRBJ1-2	TRBV24-1	ATSPPTANYGYT
TRBJ1-3	TRBV7-8	ASSPAGGPRNTIY
TRBJ1-1	TRBV10-3	ASSHGTNTKAF
TRBJ2-7	TRBV12-3/TRBV12-4	ASSPTGFPGYEQY
TRBJ1-1	TRBV6-5	ASSSDLREAF
TRBJ2-5	TRBV6-6	ASSGRATQY